This note documents a single TCR beta chain sequence. Being one base from a much bigger clone, this may be a read error. Because it lacks the conserved phenylalanine or tryptophan at the end, this CDR3 is likely a read error. The limits of the CDR3 on the DNA are not certain, so only TCRdb's listed CDR3 is given. The CDR3 region is 14 residues in length, termini included. The sample comes from a study of neurological immune-mediated disorders. The overall study: The 35 or so multiple sclerosis patients comprised approximately 31 that were relapsing-remitting and 3 that were secondary progressive.

2 million PBMCs stored at -80 C were the source of the unsorted libraries. Every sequencing run returned over 200 million TCR-beta sequences, which were derived from 15-18 subjects. Each CDR3 protein gets one entry after TCRdb re-called the 5' RACE reads with MiXCR. Of about 66,000 distinct CDR3 sequences detected, around 3.3% appear once; the ten largest clones hold about 4%. The chain couples TRBV21-1 to TRBJ2-7. TRBV21-1 is described as a pseudogene. Sample: PBMCs. This TCR was recovered from a man in his forties with multiple sclerosis. This chain's CDR3 is CASSKSSVAFEQYI.